The clone carrying this T cell receptor (beta chain) came up a few times. TCRdb recomputed calls from the reads with MiXCR, one row per CDR3 protein. The table lists approximately 630,000 distinct CDR3 sequences, around 24% of them singletons. Germline assignment: CDR1 DFQATT and CDR2 SNEGSKA (reference sequence). V was clipped by 3 bases and J by 6 bases, with 5 bases between them. This CDR3 spans 11 amino acids. This specimen belongs to a study of T cell repertoires in cytomegalovirus infection. This clonotype originated in a human donor in good health (CMV status not recorded). Some clones in this sample may be carry-over from other donors' samples. The sample was CD8+ T cells from PBMCs. J is TRBJ2-2 and V is TRBV20-1, with D unresolved. CDR3 sequence: CSARVSGELFF. The CDR3 region has the DNA TGCAGTGCTAGGGTGTCCGGGGAGCTGTTTTTT.